The 24 T cell receptor beta chains below were found in one sample sequenced in a study of T cell changes during pregnancy in multiple sclerosis. Here immunoSEQ multiplex PCR was the method, and the copy in TCRdb shows in-frame clones only, minus some. The sample has tens of thousands of clones, approximately 94% seen once. This material consisted of peripheral blood, taken in the third trimester of pregnancy. These receptors were taken from a female donor with multiple sclerosis, enrolled in a pregnancy study.

This clone was picked up one time. This chain uses TRBV4-2 with TRBJ2-1; 8 bases are shared with TRBD2. Germline CDR1 is LGHNA and CDR2 is YNFKEQ. The CDR3 has 15 residues. V was clipped by 0 bases and J by 5 bases; unmatched bases: 3. CDR3: CASSQDQRGNNEQFF. The DNA of the CDR3 is TGTGCCAGCAGCCAAGACCAGCGGGGGAACAATGAGCAGTTCTTC.

The chain combines TRBV28 with TRBJ2-1; 14 bases agree with TRBD2. The CDR3 covers 19 residues. V trimming: 6 bases; J trimming: 5 bases; junction bases outside the gene matches: 15. Per germline, CDR1 MDHEN and CDR2 SYDVKM. The CDR3 spells CASSAYLGTSGRGDNEQFF. CDR3 DNA: TGTGCCAGCAGCGCTTACCTCGGGACTAGCGGGAGAGGAGACAATGAGCAGTTCTTC.

J is TRBJ1-2 and V is TRBV6-1, with D possibly matching TRBD1 (5 bases). The length of the CDR3 is 14 residues. The germline CDR1 and CDR2 sequences are MNHNS and SASEGT. Trimming cost V 6 bases and J 1 base, with 12 bases left between them. CDR3 residues: CASSPSGGNYGYTF. The CDR3 nucleotides are TGTGCCAGCAGCCCTTCCGGGGGTAACTATGGCTACACCTTC.

This sequence joins TRBV27 and TRBJ2-1; 7 bases align to TRBD2. Germline lookup yields CDR1 MNHEY and CDR2 SMNVEV (reference sequence). Trimming removed 3 bases from V and 8 bases from J; junction bases left unmatched: 7. CDR3 size: 14 residues. CDR3 in DNA: TGTGCCAGCAGTTTGAGGGAGGGCCGTGATGAGCAGTTCTTC. It codes for CASSLREGRDEQFF.

This clone was observed a single time. The chain recombines TRBV4-1 with TRBJ1-1; D is uncertain. Looked up from germline, CDR1 is MGHRA and CDR2 is YSYEKL. The CDR3 is 13 amino acids. The V end was cut by 4 bases, the J end by 0 bases, with 6 bases between. CDR3: CASSPVMNTEAFF. The CDR3 region has the DNA TGCGCCAGCAGCCCAGTAATGAACACTGAAGCTTTCTTT.

The V call is TRBV19, the J call TRBJ2-2; 10 positions agree with TRBD1. Germline CDR1 LNHDA, CDR2 SQIVND (reference sequence). This CDR3 region has 17 residues. V shed 4 bases, J shed 5 bases, and the junction held 10 bases outside the gene matches. CDR3 bases: TGTGCCAGTAGTAGGGGACAGGGGTTGGCCACAACCGGGGAGCTGTTTTTT. Translating gives CASSRGQGLATTGELFF.

The V gene is TRBV30, the J gene TRBJ2-1; D possibly corresponds to TRBD1 (5 bases). Germline CDR1 and CDR2: GTSNPN and SVGIG (reference sequence). CDR3 size: 16 residues. Trimming stripped 3 bases from V and 7 bases from J, with 22 bases between. For the CDR3, the DNA is TGTGCCTGGAGATACTTACGGACAACAAAGGAGAATGAGCAGTTCTTC. Amino acids: CAWRYLRTTKENEQFF.

V is TRBV7-9 and J is TRBJ2-7; 7 bases map to TRBD2. Trimming took 4 bases from V and 5 from J; bases not matched to a gene: 8. The V gene's germline CDR1 is SEHNR and CDR2 FQNEAQ (reference sequence). This CDR3 region has 14 residues. CDR3 loop: CASSSMTGGHEQYF. The CDR3 DNA is TGTGCCAGCAGCTCGATGACGGGGGGACACGAGCAGTACTTC.

The genes are TRBV18 and TRBJ1-2; perhaps TRBD1 as D (6 bases). This CDR3 region has 16 residues. The germline gives CDR1 KGHSH, CDR2 LQKENI. Trimming took off 2 bases at V and 0 bases at J, with 13 bases between the two ends. The CDR3 DNA sequence: TGTGCCAGCTCACCAACACAGGGAGAACCTAACTATGGCTACACCTTC. Translated: CASSPTQGEPNYGYTF.

The chain uses TRBV2 and TRBJ2-5; D may be TRBD2 (5 bases). CDR1 SNHLY and CDR2 FYNNEI come from the germline V gene. There are 13 residues in the CDR3. With 8 bases removed from V and 5 bases from J, the gap between germline ends came to 15 bases. The CDR3 DNA is TGTGCCAGCCAACCCGACGGGGAGGAGACCCAGTACTTC. Encoded protein: CASQPDGEETQYF. The full variable domain, with the rest looked up from reference TRBV2 and TRBJ2-5, is EPEVTQTPSHQVTQMGQEVILRCVPISNHLYFYWYRQILGQKVEFLVSFYNNEISEKSEIFDDQFSVERPDGSNFTLKIRSTKLEDSAMYFCASQPDGEETQYFGPGTRLLVL.

The chain couples TRBV19 to TRBJ2-1; the match to TRBD1 covers 8 bases. The CDR3 has 14 amino acids. Germline CDR1 and CDR2: LNHDA and SQIVND (reference sequence). V was pared by 3 bases and J by 5 bases, with 3 bases of the junction left unmatched. The CDR3 is CASSIGTGHNEQFF. The CDR3 coding sequence is TGTGCCAGTAGTATCGGGACAGGACACAATGAGCAGTTCTTC.

V is TRBV2 and J is TRBJ2-7; D unresolved. The CDR3 consists of 16 residues. V lost 4 bases, J lost 0 bases, and 16 bases lay in between. Germline V gene lookup returns CDR1 SNHLY and CDR2 FYNNEI. CDR3 DNA: TGTGCCAGCAGTGTCTTGCAGACTCGAAGCTCCTACGAGCAGTACTTC. Residues: CASSVLQTRSSYEQYF.

This sequence joins TRBV19 and TRBJ2-7; TRBD2 aligns across 7 bases. CDR1 is LNHDA, CDR2 SQIVND, per germline (reference sequence). CDR3 size: 13 residues. Unmatched junction bases numbered 3, after V lost 4 bases and J lost 3 bases. DNA of the CDR3: TGTGCCAGTAGTACGGGGGAGGGCTACGAGCAGTACTTC. Residues: CASSTGEGYEQYF.

The chain links TRBV28 to TRBJ1-2; a weak D match, TRBD1 (5 bases). In germline, CDR1 is MDHEN, CDR2 SYDVKM. The germline V and J ends were trimmed by 6 bases and 2 bases, with 19 bases remaining between them. The CDR3 has 16 amino acids. CDR3 region: CASSLFLGHLNYGYTF. The CDR3 DNA reads TGTGCCAGCAGCCTCTTTCTCGGACACTTGAACTATGGCTACACCTTC.

The gene calls are TRBV7-3 and TRBJ2-1, with a tentative D call TRBD2 (5 bases). The CDR3 consists of 19 residues. Germline CDR1 and CDR2: SGHTA and FQGTGA. V gave up 6 bases and J gave up 1 base, with 25 bases separating them. The DNA of the CDR3 is TGTGCCAGCAGTTCCCAAAGCGCGGGTGTAATCGTTTCCTACAATGAGCAGTTCTTC. This encodes CASSSQSAGVIVSYNEQFF.

This rearrangement joins TRBV29-1 to TRBJ2-2; D is ambiguous. In germline, CDR1 is SQVTM, CDR2 ANQGSEA. The germline V and J ends were trimmed by 4 bases and 1 base, with 4 bases remaining between them. The CDR3 contains 12 residues. CDR3 in amino acids: CSVGQNTGELFF. CDR3 bases: TGCAGCGTTGGGCAGAACACCGGGGAGCTGTTTTTT.

This clone was recorded once. The J gene is TRBJ1-1, the V gene TRBV18, with 9 bases aligning to TRBD1. Germline CDR1 reads KGHSH; CDR2 reads LQKENI. With 3 bases clipped from V and 2 bases from J, the junction kept 7 bases outside the gene matches. CDR3 length equals 16 residues. CDR3 amino acids: CASSPGTGTLNTEAFF. CDR3 DNA: TGTGCCAGCTCACCCGGGACAGGGACGCTTAACACTGAAGCTTTCTTT.

The rearrangement uses TRBV27 and TRBJ1-1, with 8 bases fitting TRBD1. CDR1 MNHEY and CDR2 SMNVEV come from the germline V gene (reference sequence). The trim removed 2 bases at V and 5 bases at J, leaving 7 bases unmatched. CDR3 size: 15 residues. In DNA, the CDR3 is TGTGCCAGCAGTTTACTCGCAGGGGGCCGAACTGAAGCTTTCTTT. It encodes CASSLLAGGRTEAFF.

This chain joins TRBV19 and TRBJ1-2, with D perhaps TRBD1 (5 bases). CDR1 is LNHDA, CDR2 SQIVND, per germline (reference sequence). The CDR3 has 13 residues. V gave up 6 bases and J gave up 7 bases, with 15 bases separating them. CDR3 sequence reads: CASRGGAPGGYTF. CDR3 nucleotides: TGTGCCAGTAGGGGGGGAGCCCCTGGTGGCTACACCTTC.

This rearrangement joins TRBV29-1 to TRBJ1-2; 11 bases are shared with TRBD1. The CDR3 extends over 14 amino acids. CDR1 and CDR2 from the germline V gene are SQVTM and ANQGSEA. V was clipped by 7 bases and J by 5 bases; unmatched bases: 9. The CDR3 protein is CSAIGQGAFYGYTF. The CDR3 nucleotides read TGCAGCGCCATAGGACAGGGGGCATTTTATGGCTACACCTTC.

This chain connects TRBV19 to TRBJ2-2, with 7 bases that match TRBD1. CDR1 LNHDA and CDR2 SQIVND come from the germline V gene (reference sequence). Trimming took 4 bases from V and 4 from J; bases not matched to a gene: 6. The CDR3 extends over 15 amino acids. CDR3: CASSTPGTATGELFF. CDR3 nucleotides: TGTGCCAGTAGTACACCCGGGACAGCCACCGGGGAGCTGTTTTTT.

The chain employs TRBV6-1 and TRBJ2-7; TRBD1 matches 7 bases. Germline CDR1 reads MNHNS; CDR2 reads SASEGT. The ends lost 1 base at V and 4 bases at J; junction bases unmatched: 7. The CDR3 has 15 residues. The chain's CDR3 is CASSEGKGQLYEQYF. The CDR3 nucleotides are TGTGCCAGCAGTGAAGGGAAGGGACAGCTATACGAGCAGTACTTC.

This sequence joins TRBV4-2 and TRBJ2-1; 9 bases agree with TRBD2. CDR3 length: 18 amino acids. Germline CDR1 is LGHNA and CDR2 is YNFKEQ. The ends lost 1 base at V and 2 bases at J; junction bases unmatched: 9. The CDR3 here is CASSQGERREGPYNEQFF. Written as DNA, the CDR3 is TGTGCCAGCAGCCAAGGTGAACGGCGGGAGGGGCCCTACAATGAGCAGTTCTTC.

V gene TRBV5-4 combines with J gene TRBJ2-5; D is perhaps TRBD1 (6 bases). The DNA end favors TRBJ2-7, so the J call may be wrong. The germline V gene has CDR1 SGHNT and CDR2 YYREEE (reference sequence). The CDR3 loop spans 14 amino acids. The CDR3 spells CASSIQGTSYEQYF. The CDR3 DNA sequence: TGTGCCAGCAGTATACAGGGCACCTCCTACGAGCAGTACTTC.